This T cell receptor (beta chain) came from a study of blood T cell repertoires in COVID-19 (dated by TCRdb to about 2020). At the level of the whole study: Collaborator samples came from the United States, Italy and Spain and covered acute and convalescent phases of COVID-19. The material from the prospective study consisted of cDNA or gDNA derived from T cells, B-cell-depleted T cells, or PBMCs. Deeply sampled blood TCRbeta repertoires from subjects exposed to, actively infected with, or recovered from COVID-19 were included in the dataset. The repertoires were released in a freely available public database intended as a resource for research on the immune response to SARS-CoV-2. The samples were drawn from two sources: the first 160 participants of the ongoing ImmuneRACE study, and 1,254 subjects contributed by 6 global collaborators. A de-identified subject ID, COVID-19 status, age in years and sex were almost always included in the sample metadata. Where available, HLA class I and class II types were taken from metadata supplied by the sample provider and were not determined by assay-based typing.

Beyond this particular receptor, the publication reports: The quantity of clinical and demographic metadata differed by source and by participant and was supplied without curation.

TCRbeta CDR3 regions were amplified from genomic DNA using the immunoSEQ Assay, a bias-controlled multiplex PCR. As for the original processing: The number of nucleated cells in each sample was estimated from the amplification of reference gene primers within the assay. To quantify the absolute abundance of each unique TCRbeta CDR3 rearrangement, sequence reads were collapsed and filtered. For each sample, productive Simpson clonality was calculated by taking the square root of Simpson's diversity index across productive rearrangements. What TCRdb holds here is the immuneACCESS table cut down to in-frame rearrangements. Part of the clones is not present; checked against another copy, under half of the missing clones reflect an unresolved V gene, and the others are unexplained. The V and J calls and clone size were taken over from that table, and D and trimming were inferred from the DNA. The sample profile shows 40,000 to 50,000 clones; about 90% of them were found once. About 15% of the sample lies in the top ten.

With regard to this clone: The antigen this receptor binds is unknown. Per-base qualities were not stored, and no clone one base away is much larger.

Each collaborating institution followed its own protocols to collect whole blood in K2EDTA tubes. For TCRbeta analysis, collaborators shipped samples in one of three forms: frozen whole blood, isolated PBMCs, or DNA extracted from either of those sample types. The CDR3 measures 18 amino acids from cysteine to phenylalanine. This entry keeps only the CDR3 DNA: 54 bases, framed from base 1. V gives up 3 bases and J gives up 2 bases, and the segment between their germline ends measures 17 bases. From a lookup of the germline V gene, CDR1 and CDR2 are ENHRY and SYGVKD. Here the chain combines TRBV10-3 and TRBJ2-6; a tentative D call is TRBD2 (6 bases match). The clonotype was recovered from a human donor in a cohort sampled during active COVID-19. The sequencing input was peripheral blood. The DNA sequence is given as TGTGCCATCAGTGACCACCAAAGATCGGGGGCTGGGGCCAACGTCCTGACTTTC. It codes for CAISDHQRSGAGANVLTF.